This T cell receptor (beta chain) came from a study of immune heterogeneity within non-small cell lung tumors. Study details: In total, the tumors were 4 squamous cell carcinomas, around ten non-squamous carcinomas and 1 not otherwise specified. General study results and limits: High-frequency T-cell receptor beta clonotypes differed largely between individual patients.

TCRs were amplified from roughly 600 ng gDNA of bulk tumor per sample. Primary tumors were biopsied several times each, far apart, intraoperatively. The study cohort was described as untreated, and its members had newly diagnosed non-small cell lung cancer. They went on to have curative surgery. Comment on this clonotype: The antigen is unknown.

The CDR3 is 15 amino acids. Trimming at V came to 1 base and at J to 5 bases, leaving 6 bases not matched to a gene. The V gene's germline CDR1 is MNHEY and CDR2 SVGAGI. Multiplex PCR with 32 V and 13 J primers amplified TCR beta CDR3. TCRdb itself ran the multiplex PCR reads through MiXCR, one entry per CDR3 protein. The sample records some 2,500 distinct CDR3 sequences, 45% to 65% being singletons. The sequence derives from a man aged 50 or older with non-small cell lung cancer. Sequences were obtained from lung tumor tissue. The rearrangement uses TRBV6-5 and TRBJ2-7; 9 bases map to TRBD2. The CDR3 coding sequence is TGTGCCAGCAGTTACTTTGGCGGGAGGGCCAACGAGCAGTACTTC. This gives the protein CASSYFGGRANEQYF.